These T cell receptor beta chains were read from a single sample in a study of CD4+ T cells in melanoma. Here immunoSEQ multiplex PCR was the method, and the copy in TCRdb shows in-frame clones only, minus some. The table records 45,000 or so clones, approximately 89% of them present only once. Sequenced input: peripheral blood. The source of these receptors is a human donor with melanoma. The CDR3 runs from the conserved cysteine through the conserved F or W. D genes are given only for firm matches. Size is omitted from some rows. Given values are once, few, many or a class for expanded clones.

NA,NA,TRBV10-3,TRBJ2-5,TGTGCCATCAGCCACGGACAGTTGGAGCAGTACTTC,CAISHGQLEQYF
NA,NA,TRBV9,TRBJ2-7,TGTGCCAGCAGCGTAGATGGGTTCGGCGAGCAGTACTTC,CASSVDGFGEQYF
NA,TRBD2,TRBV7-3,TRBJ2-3,TGTGCCAGCAGCTTAATGACTAGCGGCACAGATACGCAGTATTTT,CASSLMTSGTDTQYF
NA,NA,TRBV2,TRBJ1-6,TGTGCCAGCTCCGACAGCTCCTATAATTCACCCCTCCACTTT,CASSDSSYNSPLHF
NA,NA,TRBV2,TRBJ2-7,TGTGCCAGCAGTGACAAGGACAGAGCCTACGAGCAGTACTTC,CASSDKDRAYEQYF
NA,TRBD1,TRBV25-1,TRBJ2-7,TGTGCCAGCAGTGGCGGGACAGGGGCTTCCTACGAGCAGTACTTC,CASSGGTGASYEQYF
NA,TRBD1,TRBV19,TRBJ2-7,TGTGCCAGTAGTTCTCGAGGGACAGGGTTCTACGAGCAGTACTTC,CASSSRGTGFYEQYF
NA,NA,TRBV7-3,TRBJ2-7,TGTGCCAGCAGCTTAGATTCAAACTACGAGCAGTACTTC,CASSLDSNYEQYF
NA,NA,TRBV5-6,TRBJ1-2,TGTGCCAGCAGCTTGGCCCAGGGAACAAGAAACTATGGCTACACCTTC,CASSLAQGTRNYGYTF
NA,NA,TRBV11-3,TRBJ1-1,TGTGCCAGCAGCCAGGGATATAGCAGCACTGAAGCTTTCTTT,CASSQGYSSTEAFF
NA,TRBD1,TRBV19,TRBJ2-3,TGTGCCAGTAGTCGAGACAGGGTGGGCACAGATACGCAGTATTTT,CASSRDRVGTDTQYF
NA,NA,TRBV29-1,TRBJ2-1,TGCAGCGTGCTACACACCGGGACCATGTATGAGCAGTTCTTC,CSVLHTGTMYEQFF
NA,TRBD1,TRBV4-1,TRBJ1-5,TGCGCCAGCAGCCAAAGGACAGGGGATGACCAGCCCCAGCATTTT,CASSQRTGDDQPQHF
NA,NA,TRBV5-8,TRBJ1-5,TGTGCCAGCAGCAAGGACAGCGGCAATCAGCCCCAGCATTTT,CASSKDSGNQPQHF
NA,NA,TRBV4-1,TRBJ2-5,TGCGCCAGCAGCTCCACCATTGGAGAGACCCAGTACTTC,CASSSTIGETQYF
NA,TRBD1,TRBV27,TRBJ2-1,TGTGCCAGCAGAGACAGGGACAATGAGCAGTTCTTC,CASRDRDNEQFF
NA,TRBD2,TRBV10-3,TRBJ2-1,TGTGCCATCAGTGGGGTCGGGAGGGGGTCCTACAATGAGCAGTTCTTC,CAISGVGRGSYNEQFF
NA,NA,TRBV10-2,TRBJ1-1,TGCGCCAGCAGTGGCAGGGAGGAGGGTGAAGCTTTCTTT,CASSGREEGEAFF
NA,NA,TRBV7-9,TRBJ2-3,TGTGCCAGCAGCTCGGGGACAATAACAGATACGCAGTATTTT,CASSSGTITDTQYF
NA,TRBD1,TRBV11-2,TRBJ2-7,TGTGCCAGCAGCTTGACGATTTGGGGGGGACAGGGGTTTCACGAGCAGTACTTC,CASSLTIWGGQGFHEQYF
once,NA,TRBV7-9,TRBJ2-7,TGTGCCAGCAGCTTAGGGGGACTCTCTGCCTACGAGCAGTACTTC,CASSLGGLSAYEQYF
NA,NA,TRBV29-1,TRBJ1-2,TGCAGCGTTGGCCTCCACACCTCAGGGTCTAACTATGGCTACACCTTC,CSVGLHTSGSNYGYTF
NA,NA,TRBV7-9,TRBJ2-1,TGTGCCAGCAGCCCTGCGTTTGGGGATGAGCAGTTCTTC,CASSPAFGDEQFF
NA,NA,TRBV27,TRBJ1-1,TGTGCCAGCAGTTTATCATTCAGGGGACCTGAAGCTTTCTTT,CASSLSFRGPEAFF
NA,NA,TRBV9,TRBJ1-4,TGTGCCAGCAGCGCAGGAGGGCCATCAGAAAAACTGTTTTTT,CASSAGGPSEKLFF
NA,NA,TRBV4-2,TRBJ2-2,TGTGCCAGCAGCCAAGATGCCATTCGTACCGGGGAGCTGTTTTTT,CASSQDAIRTGELFF
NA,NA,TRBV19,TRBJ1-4,TGTGCCAGTAGTTGGCGGGGTGAAAAACTGTTTTTT,CASSWRGEKLFF
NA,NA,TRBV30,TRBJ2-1,TGTGCCTGGAGTTCTACCCCGAGTGAGCAGTTCTTC,CAWSSTPSEQFF
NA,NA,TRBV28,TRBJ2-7,TGTGCCAGCAGTTTACCTGCCACCTACGAGCAGTACTTC,CASSLPATYEQYF
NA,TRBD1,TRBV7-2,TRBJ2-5,TGTGCCAGCAGCCGGGACAGCCAAGAGACCCAGTACTTC,CASSRDSQETQYF
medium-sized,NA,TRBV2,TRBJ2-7,TGTGCCAGCAGTGAGGGGCGTTCCTCCTACGAGCAGTACTTC,CASSEGRSSYEQYF
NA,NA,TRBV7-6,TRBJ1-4,TGTGCCAGCAGCCTAGACACAGACCTGAATGAAAAACTGTTTTTT,CASSLDTDLNEKLFF
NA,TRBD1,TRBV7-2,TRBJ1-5,TGTGCCAGCAGCTTCGGACAGGGGGTCAATCAGCCCCAGCATTTT,CASSFGQGVNQPQHF
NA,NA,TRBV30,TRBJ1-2,TGTGCCTGGAGTCCCCTTCGTGGCTACACCTTC,CAWSPLRGYTF
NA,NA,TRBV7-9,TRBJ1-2,TGTGCCAGCAGCTTGGGCCCTCTTCAGGATAACTATGGCTACACCTTC,CASSLGPLQDNYGYTF
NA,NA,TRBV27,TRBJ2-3,TGTGCCAGCAGCCGTATACCCCTTAGCACAGATACGCAGTATTTT,CASSRIPLSTDTQYF
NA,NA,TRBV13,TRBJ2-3,TGTGCCAGCAGCTTAAGCGGCTTTAGCACAGATACGCAGTATTTT,CASSLSGFSTDTQYF
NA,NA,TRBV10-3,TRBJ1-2,TGTGCCATCAGTTCAGCAAACTATGGCTACACCTTC,CAISSANYGYTF
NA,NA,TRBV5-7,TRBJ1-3,TGTGCCAGCAGCTTGCGGGGCCCGCGGGGAAACACCATATATTTT,CASSLRGPRGNTIYF
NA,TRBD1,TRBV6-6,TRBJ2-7,TGTGCCTCACGACAGGGTAGCTCCTACGAGCAGTACTTC,CASRQGSSYEQYF
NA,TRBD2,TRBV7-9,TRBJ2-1,TGTGCCAGCAGCTTAGCGCTTGCGGGGGGACCATACAATGAGCAGTTCTTC,CASSLALAGGPYNEQFF
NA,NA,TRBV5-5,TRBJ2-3,TGTGCCAGCAGCCCCGGGTATTACGTGAGCACAGATACGCAGTATTTT,CASSPGYYVSTDTQYF
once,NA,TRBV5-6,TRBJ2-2,TGTGCCAGCAGCTTGTACGGGGCGAACACCGGGGAGCTGTTTTTT,CASSLYGANTGELFF
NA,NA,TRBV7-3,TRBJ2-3,TGTGTCAGCAGCTCCACAGGAACTCTCACAGATACGCAGTATTTT,CVSSSTGTLTDTQYF
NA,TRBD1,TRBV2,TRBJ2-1,TGTGCCAGCCAAGGGCAGGGGGCGCCGAATGAGCAGTTCTTC,CASQGQGAPNEQFF
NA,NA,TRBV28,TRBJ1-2,TGTGCCAGCAGGGAGCAGGCTACTGGCTACACCTTC,CASREQATGYTF
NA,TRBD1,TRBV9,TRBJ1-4,TGTGCCAGCAGCGTACAGGGGGCTGCTAATGAAAAACTGTTTTTT,CASSVQGAANEKLFF
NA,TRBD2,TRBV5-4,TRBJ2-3,TGTGCCAGCAGCTTGGCAGGACTAGCGGAATCCACAGATACGCAGTATTTT,CASSLAGLAESTDTQYF
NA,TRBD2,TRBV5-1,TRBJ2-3,TGCGCCAGCAGCTCACCCGGGACTAGCGGGCTTCCTACAGATACGCAGTATTTT,CASSSPGTSGLPTDTQYF
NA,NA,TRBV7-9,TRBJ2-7,TGTGCCAGCAGCTTCTCGGGACTCCCGGGCGAGCAGTACTTC,CASSFSGLPGEQYF
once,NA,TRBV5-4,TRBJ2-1,TGTGCCAGCAGCTTGGGGACAATGCGGCACGGCAATGAGCAGTTCTTC,CASSLGTMRHGNEQFF
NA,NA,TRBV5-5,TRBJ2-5,TGTGCCAGCAGCTTGGTAGCCAGGGGATTGGAGACCCAGTACTTC,CASSLVARGLETQYF
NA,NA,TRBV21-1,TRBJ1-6,TGTGCCACACTAAAGGCTGAGCAGGTGCGGCGCTCCTATAATTCACCCCTCCACTTT,CATLKAEQVRRSYNSPLHF